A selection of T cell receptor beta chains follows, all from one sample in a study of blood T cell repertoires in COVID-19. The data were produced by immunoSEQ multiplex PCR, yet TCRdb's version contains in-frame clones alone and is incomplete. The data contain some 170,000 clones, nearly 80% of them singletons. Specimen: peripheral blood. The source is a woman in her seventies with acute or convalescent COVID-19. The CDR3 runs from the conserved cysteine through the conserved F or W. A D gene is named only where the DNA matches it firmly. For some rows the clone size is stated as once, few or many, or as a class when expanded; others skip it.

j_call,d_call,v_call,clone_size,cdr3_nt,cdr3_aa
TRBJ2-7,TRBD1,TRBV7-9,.,TGTGCCAGCAGCTTTGGACAGGGGGCTTTCGAGCAGTACTTC,CASSFGQGAFEQYF
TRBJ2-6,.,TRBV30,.,TGTGCCTGGAGTGGGGCCAGGACTGGGGCCAACGTCCTGACTTTC,CAWSGARTGANVLTF
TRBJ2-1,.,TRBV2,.,TGTGCCAGCAGCGGAGCGGCGCGAAACCTCAATGAGCAGTTCTTC,CASSGAARNLNEQFF
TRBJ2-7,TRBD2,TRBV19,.,TGTGCCAGTAGTATCAGCGGGAGGCATTCCTACGAGCAGTACTTC,CASSISGRHSYEQYF
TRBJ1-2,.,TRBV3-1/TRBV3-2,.,TGTGCCAGCAGCCAATATGGCACTAACTATGGCTACACCTTC,CASSQYGTNYGYTF
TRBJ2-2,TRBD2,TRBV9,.,TGTGCCAGCAGCGTAACAAGCGGGAGACCTTCTGTTACCGGGGAGCTGTTTTTT,CASSVTSGRPSVTGELFF
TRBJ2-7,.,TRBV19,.,TGTGCCAGTGCCGATGGACCTGGGGCCCCCCAAAGAGGCGAGCAGTACTTC,CASADGPGAPQRGEQYF
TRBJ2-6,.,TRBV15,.,TGTGCCACCAGCGGTGGACAGACCTCTGGGGCCAACGTCCTGACTTTC,CATSGGQTSGANVLTF
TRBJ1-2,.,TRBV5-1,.,TGCGCCAGCAGCGTGACAGGCAATGGCTACACCTTC,CASSVTGNGYTF
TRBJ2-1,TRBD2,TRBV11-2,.,TGTGCCAGCAGCTTATCGGGACTAGCGGGCAATGAGCAGTTCTTC,CASSLSGLAGNEQFF
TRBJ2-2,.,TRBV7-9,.,TGTGCCAGCGGGTTAAGAGGGGGCACCGGGGAGCTGTTTTTT,CASGLRGGTGELFF
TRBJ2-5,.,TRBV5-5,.,TGTGCCAGCAGCTTGGCTCGGTCGGAGACCCAGTACTTC,CASSLARSETQYF
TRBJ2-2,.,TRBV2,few,TGTGCCAGCAGTCCCAGGTGGACCGGGGAGCTGTTTTTT,CASSPRWTGELFF
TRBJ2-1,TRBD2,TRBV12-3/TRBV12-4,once,TGTGCCAGCAGTTTGGCGGGAGCGGATGAGCAGTTCTTC,CASSLAGADEQFF
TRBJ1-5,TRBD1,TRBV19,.,TGTGCCAGTAGTCTCCGTAGGACAGGGGGTGTGAGCAATCAGCCCCAGCATTTT,CASSLRRTGGVSNQPQHF
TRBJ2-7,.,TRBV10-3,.,TGTGCCATCAGTGCCGGGTGGGGACAATTCAGGGGTTCCTACGAGCAGTACTTC,CAISAGWGQFRGSYEQYF
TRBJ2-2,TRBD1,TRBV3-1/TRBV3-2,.,TGTGCCAGCAGCCTCCCAGGGGGCGGGGAGCTGTTTTTT,CASSLPGGGELFF
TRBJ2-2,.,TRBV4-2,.,TGTGCCAGCAGCCCCATGACGGAGTTGGGCGGGGAGCTGTTTTTT,CASSPMTELGGELFF